This is a list of T cell receptor beta chains from one sample in a study of shared clonotypes between healthy human individuals. Clones were sequenced by immunoSEQ multiplex PCR, and TCRdb holds only the in-frame ones, with some missing. In the table there are about 1.1 million clones, around three quarters of which are singletons. Input material: memory CD4+ T cells from PBMCs. These receptor sequences come from a man aged 18 to 29 in good health. Some clones in this sample may be carry-over from other donors' samples. Both conserved end residues are part of each CDR3. A D gene is named only where the DNA matches it firmly. Some rows mark clone size as missing; the rest say once, few, many or name a class of expanded clone.

CDR3aa,CDR3nt,abundance,j_gene,v_gene,d_gene
CASTLSLTTNFGYNEQFF,TGCGCCAGCACCCTGTCCCTTACGACTAACTTCGGCTACAATGAGCAGTTCTTC,.,TRBJ2-1,TRBV5-1,.
CASSLQGGNQETQYF,TGCGCCAGCAGCTTGCAGGGGGGGAATCAAGAGACCCAGTACTTC,.,TRBJ2-5,TRBV5-1,.
CAISEQGGYGYTF,TGTGCCATCAGTGAACAGGGCGGCTATGGCTACACCTTC,few,TRBJ1-2,TRBV10-3,.
CASSARLAGGTGELFF,TGTGCCAGCAGCGCTAGACTAGCGGGAGGGACCGGGGAGCTGTTTTTT,.,TRBJ2-2,TRBV2,TRBD2
CATQAGGRGNEQFF,TGTGCCACCCAGGCGGGAGGGCGGGGGAATGAGCAGTTCTTC,.,TRBJ2-1,TRBV15,TRBD2
CASSLFGDSNQPQHF,TGTGCCAGCAGTTTATTTGGGGATAGCAATCAGCCCCAGCATTTT,.,TRBJ1-5,TRBV28,.
CASSLGSTRRGAAQYF,TGTGCCAGCAGCTTAGGATCAACTAGGCGGGGTGCGGCCCAGTACTTC,once,TRBJ2-5,TRBV7-9,.
CASSSPGQGVSTEAFF,TGTGCCAGCAGTTCCCCAGGACAGGGGGTGAGCACTGAAGCTTTCTTT,.,TRBJ1-1,TRBV27,TRBD1
CASSFWGQNTPGANVLTF,TGTGCCAGCAGCTTTTGGGGACAAAACACCCCTGGGGCCAACGTCCTGACTTTC,.,TRBJ2-6,TRBV11-2,.
CSVHRQGMEEQFF,TGCAGCGTACACAGACAGGGGATGGAAGAGCAGTTCTTC,.,TRBJ2-1,TRBV29-1,TRBD1
CASSLGGGTSYEQYF,TGTGCCAGCAGTTTGGGGGGAGGCACATCCTACGAGCAGTACTTC,.,TRBJ2-7,TRBV28,.
CASSIAWYETQYF,TGTGCCAGTAGTATAGCCTGGTACGAGACCCAGTACTTC,.,TRBJ2-5,TRBV19,.
CASSRGQGAAGDTQYF,TGCGCCAGCAGCAGGGGACAGGGGGCAGCGGGAGATACGCAGTATTTT,.,TRBJ2-3,TRBV5-1,TRBD1
CASTPGYSTDTQYF,TGTGCCAGCACACCAGGGTATTCCACAGATACGCAGTATTTT,.,TRBJ2-3,TRBV7-9,.
CASAKSRGQETQYF,TGTGCCAGCGCTAAGAGCAGGGGACAAGAGACCCAGTACTTC,.,TRBJ2-5,TRBV27,.
CASSSFGQLDTQYF,TGTGCCAGCAGCTCGTTCGGTCAGCTAGATACGCAGTATTTT,.,TRBJ2-3,TRBV7-2,.
CASSFSGPSNEQYF,TGTGCCAGCAGCTTTTCGGGCCCCTCCAACGAGCAGTACTTC,.,TRBJ2-7,TRBV7-2,.
CASSFNTLGEGYTF,TGTGCCAGCAGCTTTAACACCCTAGGGGAGGGCTACACCTTC,.,TRBJ1-2,TRBV7-9,.
CASSPKTYSSSGGPYEQYF,TGTGCCAGCAGCCCAAAAACATACTCGTCTAGCGGGGGGCCCTACGAGCAGTACTTC,.,TRBJ2-7,TRBV4-2,TRBD2
CSDWTGFGGYTF,TGCAGCGATTGGACAGGGTTCGGTGGCTACACCTTC,.,TRBJ1-2,TRBV29-1,TRBD1
CAWSGSSRNEQFF,TGTGCCTGGAGTGGTTCCAGCAGGAATGAGCAGTTCTTC,.,TRBJ2-1,TRBV30,.
CASSLGGTGGYTF,TGTGCCAGCAGTTTAGGAGGGACCGGCGGCTACACCTTC,few,TRBJ1-2,TRBV27,.
CASSLNTGELFF,TGTGCCAGCAGCCTTAACACCGGGGAGCTGTTTTTT,.,TRBJ2-2,TRBV28,.
CASSLGRTSGTNEQFF,TGTGCCAGCAGCTTAGGTAGGACTAGCGGGACCAATGAGCAGTTCTTC,.,TRBJ2-1,TRBV11-3,TRBD2
CASSATSVYYNEQFF,TGTGCCAGCAGTGCGACTAGCGTCTACTACAATGAGCAGTTCTTC,.,TRBJ2-1,TRBV6-1,TRBD2